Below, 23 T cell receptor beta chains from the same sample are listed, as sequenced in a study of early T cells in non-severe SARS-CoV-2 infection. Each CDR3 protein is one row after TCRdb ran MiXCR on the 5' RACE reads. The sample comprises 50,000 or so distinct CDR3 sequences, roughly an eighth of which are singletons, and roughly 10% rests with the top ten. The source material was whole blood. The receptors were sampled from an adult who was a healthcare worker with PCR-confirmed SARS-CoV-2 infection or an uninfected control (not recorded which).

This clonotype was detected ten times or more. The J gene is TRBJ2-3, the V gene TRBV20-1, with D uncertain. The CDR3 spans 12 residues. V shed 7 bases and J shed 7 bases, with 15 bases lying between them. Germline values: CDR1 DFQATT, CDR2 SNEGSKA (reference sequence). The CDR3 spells CSVVKPPNTQYF. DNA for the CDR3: TGCAGTGTTGTCAAGCCCCCGAATACGCAGTATTTT.

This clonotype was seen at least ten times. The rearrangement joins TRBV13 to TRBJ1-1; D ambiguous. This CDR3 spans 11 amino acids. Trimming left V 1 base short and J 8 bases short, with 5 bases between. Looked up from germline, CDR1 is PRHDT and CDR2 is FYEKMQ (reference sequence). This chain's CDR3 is CASSLAREAFF. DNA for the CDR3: TGTGCCAGCAGCTTAGCCAGGGAAGCTTTCTTT.

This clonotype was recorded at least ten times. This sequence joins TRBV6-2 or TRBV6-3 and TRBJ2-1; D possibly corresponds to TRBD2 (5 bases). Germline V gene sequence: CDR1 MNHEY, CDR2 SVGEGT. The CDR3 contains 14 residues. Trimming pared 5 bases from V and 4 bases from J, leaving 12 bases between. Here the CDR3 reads CASSTYWEYNEQFF. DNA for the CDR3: TGTGCCAGCAGTACCTACTGGGAGTACAATGAGCAGTTCTTC.

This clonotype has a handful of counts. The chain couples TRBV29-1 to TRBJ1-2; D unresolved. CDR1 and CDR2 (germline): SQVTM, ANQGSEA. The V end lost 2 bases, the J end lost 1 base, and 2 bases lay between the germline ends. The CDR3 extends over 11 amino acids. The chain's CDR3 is CSVEHNYGYTF. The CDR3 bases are TGCAGCGTTGAACATAACTATGGCTACACCTTC.

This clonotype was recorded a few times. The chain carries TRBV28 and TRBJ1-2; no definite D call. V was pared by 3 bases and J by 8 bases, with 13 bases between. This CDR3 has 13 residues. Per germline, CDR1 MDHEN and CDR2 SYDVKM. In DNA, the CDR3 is TGTGCCAGCAGTTTTGCGGGCCGATGGGGCTACACCTTC. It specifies CASSFAGRWGYTF.

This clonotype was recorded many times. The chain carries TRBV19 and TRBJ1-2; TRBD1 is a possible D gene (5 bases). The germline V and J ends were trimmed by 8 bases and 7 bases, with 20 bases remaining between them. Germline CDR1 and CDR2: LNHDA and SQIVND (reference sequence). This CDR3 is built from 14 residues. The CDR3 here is CASRRDPQDAGYTF. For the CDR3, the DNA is TGTGCCAGTCGCCGGGACCCCCAGGATGCTGGCTACACCTTC.

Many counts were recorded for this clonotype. CDR3 in amino acids: CRSGGIDNEQFF. CDR3 bases: TGCAGGTCGGGGGGGATCGACAATGAGCAGTTCTTC. V gene TRBV29-1 combines with J gene TRBJ2-1, with TRBD2 matching over 8 bases. The CDR3 runs 12 residues. The germline V gene has CDR1 SQVTM and CDR2 ANQGSEA.

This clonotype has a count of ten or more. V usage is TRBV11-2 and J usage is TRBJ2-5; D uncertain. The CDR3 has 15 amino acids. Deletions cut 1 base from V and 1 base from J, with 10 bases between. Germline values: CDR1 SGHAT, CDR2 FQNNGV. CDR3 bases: TGTGCCAGCAGCTTAGGACGCGGCTTCCAAGAGACCCAGTACTTC. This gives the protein CASSLGRGFQETQYF.

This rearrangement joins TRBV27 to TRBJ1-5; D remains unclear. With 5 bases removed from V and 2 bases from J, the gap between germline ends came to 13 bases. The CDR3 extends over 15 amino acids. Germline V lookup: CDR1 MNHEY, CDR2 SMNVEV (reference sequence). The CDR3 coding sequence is TGTGCCAGCAGTCAGTCCCGGGTAGGCAATCAGCCCCAGCATTTT. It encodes CASSQSRVGNQPQHF.

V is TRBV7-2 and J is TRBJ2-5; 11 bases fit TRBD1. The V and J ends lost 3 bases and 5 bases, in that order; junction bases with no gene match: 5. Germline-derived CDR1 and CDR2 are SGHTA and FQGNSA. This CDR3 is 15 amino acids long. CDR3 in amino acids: CASSFGQGAWETQYF. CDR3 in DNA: TGTGCCAGCAGCTTTGGACAGGGGGCTTGGGAGACCCAGTACTTC.

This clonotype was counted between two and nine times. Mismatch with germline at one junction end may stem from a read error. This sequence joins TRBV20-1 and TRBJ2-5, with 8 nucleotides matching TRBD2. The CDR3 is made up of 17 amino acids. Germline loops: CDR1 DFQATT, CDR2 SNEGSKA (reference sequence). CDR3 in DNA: TGCAGTGCTGCCCCCTCTAACGTAGCGGGGCACCAGGAGACCCAGTACTTC. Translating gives CSAAPSNVAGHQETQYF.

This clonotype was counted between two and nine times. Written as DNA, the CDR3 is TGCGCCAGCAGCTTCCAGGGGGCAACAGATACGCAGTATTTT. Translation gives CASSFQGATDTQYF. V and J are TRBV5-1 and TRBJ2-3, with 8 bases identical to TRBD1. Germline V CDR1 and CDR2: SGHRS, YFSETQ. The CDR3 runs 14 residues. V trimming: 2 bases; J trimming: 3 bases; junction bases outside the gene matches: 2.

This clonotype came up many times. CDR3 loop: CASGIGTGKSNEQFF. The CDR3 DNA reads as TGTGCTAGTGGGATAGGGACAGGGAAAAGCAATGAGCAGTTCTTC. This rearrangement joins TRBV12-5 to TRBJ2-1; 9 bases agree with TRBD1. Germline V lookup: CDR1 LGHNT, CDR2 FRNRAP. Unmatched junction bases numbered 9, after V lost 6 bases and J lost 6 bases. The CDR3 sequence is 15 residues long.

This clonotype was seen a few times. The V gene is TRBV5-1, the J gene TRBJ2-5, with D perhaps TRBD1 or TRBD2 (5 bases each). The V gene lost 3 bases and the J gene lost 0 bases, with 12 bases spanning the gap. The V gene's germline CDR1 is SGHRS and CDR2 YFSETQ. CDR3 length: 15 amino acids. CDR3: CASSSVGTYQETQYF. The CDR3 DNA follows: TGCGCCAGCAGCTCCGTAGGGACCTACCAAGAGACCCAGTACTTC.

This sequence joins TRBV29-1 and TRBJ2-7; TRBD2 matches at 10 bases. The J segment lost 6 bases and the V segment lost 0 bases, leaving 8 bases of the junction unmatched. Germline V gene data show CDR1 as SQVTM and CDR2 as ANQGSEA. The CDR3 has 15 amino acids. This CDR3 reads CSVEDLASGSVEQYF. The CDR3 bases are TGCAGCGTTGAAGATCTGGCTAGCGGGAGTGTCGAGCAGTACTTC.

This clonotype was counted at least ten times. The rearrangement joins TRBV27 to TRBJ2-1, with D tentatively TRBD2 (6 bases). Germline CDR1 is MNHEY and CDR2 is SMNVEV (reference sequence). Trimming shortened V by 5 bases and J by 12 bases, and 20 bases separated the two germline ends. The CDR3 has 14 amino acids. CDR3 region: CASSPLLSGVWQFF. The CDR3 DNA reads TGTGCCAGCAGTCCCCTTCTGTCGGGAGTCTGGCAGTTCTTC.

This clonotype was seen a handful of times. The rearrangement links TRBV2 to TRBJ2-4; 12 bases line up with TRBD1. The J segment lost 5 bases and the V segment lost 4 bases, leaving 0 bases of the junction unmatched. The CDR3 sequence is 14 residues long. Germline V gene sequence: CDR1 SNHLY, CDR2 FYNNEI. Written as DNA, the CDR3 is TGTGCCAGCAGTGGGGACAGGGGGCAAAACATTCAGTACTTC. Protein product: CASSGDRGQNIQYF.

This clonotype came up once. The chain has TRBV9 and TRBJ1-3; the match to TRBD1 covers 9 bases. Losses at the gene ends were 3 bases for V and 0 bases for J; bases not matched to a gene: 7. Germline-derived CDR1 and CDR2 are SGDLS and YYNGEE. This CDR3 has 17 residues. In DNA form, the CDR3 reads TGTGCCAGCAGCGCGCGGGACAGGGTATACTCTGGAAACACCATATATTTT. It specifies CASSARDRVYSGNTIYF. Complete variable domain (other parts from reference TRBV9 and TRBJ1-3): DSGVTQTPKHLITATGQRVTLRCSPRSGDLSVYWYQQSLDQGLQFLIQYYNGEERAKGNILERFSAQQFPDLHSELNLSSLELGDSALYFCASSARDRVYSGNTIYFGEGSWLTVV.

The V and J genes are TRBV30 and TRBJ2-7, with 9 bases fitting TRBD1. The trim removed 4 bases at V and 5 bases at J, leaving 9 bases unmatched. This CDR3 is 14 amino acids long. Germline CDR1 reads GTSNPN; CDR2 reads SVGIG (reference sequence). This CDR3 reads CAWKWGTGNHEQYF. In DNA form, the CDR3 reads TGTGCCTGGAAGTGGGGGACAGGGAATCACGAGCAGTACTTC. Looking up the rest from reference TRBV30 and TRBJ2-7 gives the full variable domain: SQTIHQWPATLVQPVGSPLSLECTVEGTSNPNLYWYRQAAGRGLQLLFYSVGIGQISSEVPQNLSASRPQDRQFILSSKKLLLSDSGFYLCAWKWGTGNHEQYFGPGTRLTVT.

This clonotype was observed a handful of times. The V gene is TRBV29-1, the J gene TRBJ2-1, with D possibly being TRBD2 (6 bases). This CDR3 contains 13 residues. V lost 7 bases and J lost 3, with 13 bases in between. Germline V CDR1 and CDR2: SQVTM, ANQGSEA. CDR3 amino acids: CSANGLLYNEQFF. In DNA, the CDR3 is TGCAGCGCGAACGGACTACTCTACAATGAGCAGTTCTTC.

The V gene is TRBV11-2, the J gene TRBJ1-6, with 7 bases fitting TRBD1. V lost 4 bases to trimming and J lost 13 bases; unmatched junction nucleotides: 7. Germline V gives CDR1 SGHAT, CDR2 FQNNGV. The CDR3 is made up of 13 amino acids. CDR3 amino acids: CASSSQDRAPLHF. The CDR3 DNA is TGTGCCAGCAGCTCCCAAGACAGGGCCCCCCTCCACTTT. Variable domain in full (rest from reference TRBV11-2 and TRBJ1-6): EAGVAQSPRYKIIEKRQSVAFWCNPISGHATLYWYQQILGQGPKLLIQFQNNGVVDDSQLPKDRFSAERLKGVDSTLKIQPAKLEDSAVYLCASSSQDRAPLHFGNGTRLTVT.

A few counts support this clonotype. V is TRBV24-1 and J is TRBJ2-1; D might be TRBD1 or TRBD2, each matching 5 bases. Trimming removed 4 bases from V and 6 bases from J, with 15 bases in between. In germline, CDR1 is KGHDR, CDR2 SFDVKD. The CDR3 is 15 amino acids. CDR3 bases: TGTGCCACCAGTGACCCGGGGCTGAGGGCCAATGAGCAGTTCTTC. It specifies CATSDPGLRANEQFF.

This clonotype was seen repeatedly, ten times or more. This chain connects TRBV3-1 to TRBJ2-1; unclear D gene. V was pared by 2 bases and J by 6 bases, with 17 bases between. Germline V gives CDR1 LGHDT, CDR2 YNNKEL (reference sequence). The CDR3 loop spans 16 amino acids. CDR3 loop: CASSQIGPRSSNEQFF. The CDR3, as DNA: TGTGCCAGCAGCCAAATTGGTCCACGTTCTTCCAATGAGCAGTTCTTC.